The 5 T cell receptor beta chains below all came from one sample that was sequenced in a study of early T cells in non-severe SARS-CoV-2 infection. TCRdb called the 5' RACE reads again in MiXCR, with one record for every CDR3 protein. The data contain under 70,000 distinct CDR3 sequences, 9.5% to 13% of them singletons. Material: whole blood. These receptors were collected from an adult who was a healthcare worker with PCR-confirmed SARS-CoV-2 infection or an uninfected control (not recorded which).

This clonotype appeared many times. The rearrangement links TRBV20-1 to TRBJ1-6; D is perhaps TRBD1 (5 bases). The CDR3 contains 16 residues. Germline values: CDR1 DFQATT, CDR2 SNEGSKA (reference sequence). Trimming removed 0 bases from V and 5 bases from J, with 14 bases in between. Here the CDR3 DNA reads TGCAGTGCTAGAGATCGAGGGGTGCGTGATAATTCACCCCTCCACTTT. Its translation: CSARDRGVRDNSPLHF.

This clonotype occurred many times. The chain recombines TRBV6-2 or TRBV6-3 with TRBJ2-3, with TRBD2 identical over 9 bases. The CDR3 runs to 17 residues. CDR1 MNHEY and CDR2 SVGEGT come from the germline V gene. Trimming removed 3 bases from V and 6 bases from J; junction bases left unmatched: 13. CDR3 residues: CASSYETSGSYLDTQYF. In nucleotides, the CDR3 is TGTGCCAGCAGTTATGAGACTAGCGGATCCTACTTGGATACGCAGTATTTT.

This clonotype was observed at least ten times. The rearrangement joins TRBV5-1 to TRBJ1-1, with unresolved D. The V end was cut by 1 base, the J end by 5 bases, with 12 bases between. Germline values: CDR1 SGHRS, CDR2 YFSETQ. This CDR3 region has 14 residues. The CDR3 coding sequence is TGCGCCAGCAGCTTGTTTGACGGCCGAACTGAAGCTTTCTTT. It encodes CASSLFDGRTEAFF.

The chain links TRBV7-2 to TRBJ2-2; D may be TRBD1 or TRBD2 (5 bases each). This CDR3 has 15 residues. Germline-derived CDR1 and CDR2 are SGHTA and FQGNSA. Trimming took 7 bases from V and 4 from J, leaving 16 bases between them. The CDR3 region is CASTPGLGTTGELFF. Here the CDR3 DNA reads TGTGCCAGCACTCCGGGCCTCGGGACCACCGGGGAGCTGTTTTTT.

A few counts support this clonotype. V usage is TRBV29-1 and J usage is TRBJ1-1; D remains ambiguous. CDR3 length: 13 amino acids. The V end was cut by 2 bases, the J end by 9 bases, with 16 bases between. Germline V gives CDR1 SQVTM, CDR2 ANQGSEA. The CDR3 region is CSVERLDQAQAFF. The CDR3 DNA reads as TGCAGCGTTGAACGGCTGGACCAAGCTCAAGCTTTCTTT.